This T cell receptor (beta chain) appears in the sequencing data of a study of post-analysis software for immune sequencing data. Overall study results and limits: People with multiple sclerosis had a significantly lower normalized Chao1 diversity than controls did. Samples sharing a preparation batch grouped tightly together when assessed by F measure. Comparison of patients with controls showed 5 or 6 TRBV segments more frequent in patients, TRBV5-6, TRBV5-1 and TRBV20-1 among them.

In regard to this clonotype: Its antigen is not identified.

The TCR beta cDNA libraries carried unique molecular identifiers. From roughly 1 to 10 million T cells, roughly 540,000 cDNA molecules were obtained. TCRdb re-derived calls from the PCR reads in MiXCR, one entry per CDR3 protein. The profile shows about 800,000 distinct CDR3 sequences, less than 35% of them singletons. The CDR3 runs to 13 residues. CDR1 is MNHEY and CDR2 is SVGAGI in the germline V gene. V was cut by 2 bases and J by 4 bases, with 9 bases left in between. The chain has TRBV6-5 and TRBJ2-7; a possible D gene is TRBD1 (5 bases). The sequence came from a girl aged 10-17 years with multiple sclerosis. Material: blood. CDR3: CASSYGAKYEQYF. In DNA form, the CDR3 reads TGTGCCAGCAGTTACGGGGCAAAGTACGAGCAGTACTTC.